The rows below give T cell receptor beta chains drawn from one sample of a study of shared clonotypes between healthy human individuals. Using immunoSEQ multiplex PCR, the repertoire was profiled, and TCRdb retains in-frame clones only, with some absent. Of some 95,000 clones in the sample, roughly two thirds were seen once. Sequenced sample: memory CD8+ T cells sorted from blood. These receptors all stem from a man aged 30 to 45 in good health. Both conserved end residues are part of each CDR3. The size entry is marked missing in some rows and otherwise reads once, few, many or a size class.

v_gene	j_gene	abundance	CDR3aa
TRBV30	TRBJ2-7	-	CAWSKWIGLADQYF
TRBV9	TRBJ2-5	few	CASSVGGLQETQYF
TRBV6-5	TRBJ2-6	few	CASSYPQGGENVLTF
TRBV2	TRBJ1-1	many	CASRSTGKNTEAFF
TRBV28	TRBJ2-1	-	CASSLRYEQFF
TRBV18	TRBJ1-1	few	CASSQGIDTEAFF
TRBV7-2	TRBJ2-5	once	CATQGRYQETQYF
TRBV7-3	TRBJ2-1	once	CASSLTSSYNEQFF
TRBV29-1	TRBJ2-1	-	CSVEEVEQFF
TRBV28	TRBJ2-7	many	CASSLLSGTGAYEQYF
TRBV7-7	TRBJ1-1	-	CASSPYTGDGNTEAFF
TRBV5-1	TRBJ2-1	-	CASSLTSADNEQFF
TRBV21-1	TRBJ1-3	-	CASSPISPTSSGNTIYF
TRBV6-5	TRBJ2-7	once	CASRGLAGVTYEQYF
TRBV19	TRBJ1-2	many	CASSQLDRAGVHGYTF
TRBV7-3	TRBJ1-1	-	CASSLRGQREAFF
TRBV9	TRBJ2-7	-	CASSVGSGATYEQYF
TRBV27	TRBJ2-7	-	CASSDRQGVYEQYF
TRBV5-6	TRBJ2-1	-	CASSLEWTSLSNEQFF
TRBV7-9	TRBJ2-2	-	CASSPTLAGGPNTGELFF
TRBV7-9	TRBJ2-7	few	CASSFSGAGEQYF
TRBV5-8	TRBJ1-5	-	CASSLVAGGQPQHF
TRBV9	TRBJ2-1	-	CASSVSSALIYNEQFF
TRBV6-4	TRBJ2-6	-	CASSDSRSGANVLTF